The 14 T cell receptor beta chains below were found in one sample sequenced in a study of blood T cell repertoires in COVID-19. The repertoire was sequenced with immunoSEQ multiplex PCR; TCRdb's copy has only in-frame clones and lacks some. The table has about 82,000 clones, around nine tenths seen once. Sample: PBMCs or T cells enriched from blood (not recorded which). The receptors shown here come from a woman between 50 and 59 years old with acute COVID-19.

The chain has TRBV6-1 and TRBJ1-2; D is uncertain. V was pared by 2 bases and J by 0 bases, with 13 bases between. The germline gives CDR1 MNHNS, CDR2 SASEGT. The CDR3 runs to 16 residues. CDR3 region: CASSEQVHEANYGYTF. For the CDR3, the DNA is TGTGCCAGCAGTGAACAGGTTCACGAAGCTAACTATGGCTACACCTTC.

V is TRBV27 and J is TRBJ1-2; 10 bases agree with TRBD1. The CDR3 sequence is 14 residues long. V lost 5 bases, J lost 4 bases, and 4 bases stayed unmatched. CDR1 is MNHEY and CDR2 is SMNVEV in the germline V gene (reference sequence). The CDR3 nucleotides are TGTGCCAGCAGTCTTAGGACAGGGGGCTATGGCTACACCTTC. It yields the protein CASSLRTGGYGYTF.

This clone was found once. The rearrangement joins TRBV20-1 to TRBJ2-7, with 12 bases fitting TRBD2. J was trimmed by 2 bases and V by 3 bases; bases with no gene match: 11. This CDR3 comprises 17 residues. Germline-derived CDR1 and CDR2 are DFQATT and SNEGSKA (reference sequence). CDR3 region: CSASSLAGGPRAYEQYF. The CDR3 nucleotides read TGCAGTGCTAGTAGTCTAGCGGGAGGGCCTAGAGCCTACGAGCAGTACTTC.

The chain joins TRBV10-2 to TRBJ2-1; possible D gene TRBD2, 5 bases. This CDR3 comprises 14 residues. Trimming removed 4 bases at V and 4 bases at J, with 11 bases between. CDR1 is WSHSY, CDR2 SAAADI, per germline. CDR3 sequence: CASSGASRYNEQFF. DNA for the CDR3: TGCGCCAGCAGTGGAGCTAGCCGATACAATGAGCAGTTCTTC.

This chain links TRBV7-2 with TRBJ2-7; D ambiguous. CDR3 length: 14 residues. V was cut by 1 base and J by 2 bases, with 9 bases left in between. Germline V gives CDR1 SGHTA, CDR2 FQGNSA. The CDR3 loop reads CASSLDGWTYEQYF. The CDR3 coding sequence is TGTGCCAGCAGCTTAGACGGGTGGACCTACGAGCAGTACTTC.

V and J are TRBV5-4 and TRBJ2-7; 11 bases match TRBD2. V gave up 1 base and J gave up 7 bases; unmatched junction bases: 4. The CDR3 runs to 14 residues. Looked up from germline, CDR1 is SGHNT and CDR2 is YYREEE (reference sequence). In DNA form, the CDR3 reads TGTGCCAGCAGCTTGACTAGCGGGAGTTGGGAGCAGTACTTC. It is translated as CASSLTSGSWEQYF.

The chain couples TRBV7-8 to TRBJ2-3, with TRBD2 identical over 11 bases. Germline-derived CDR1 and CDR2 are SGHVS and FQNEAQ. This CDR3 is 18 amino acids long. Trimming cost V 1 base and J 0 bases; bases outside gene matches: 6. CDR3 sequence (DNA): TGTGCCAGCAGCTTAGTAGCGGGAGGGCCTCTGAGCACAGATACGCAGTATTTT. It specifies CASSLVAGGPLSTDTQYF.

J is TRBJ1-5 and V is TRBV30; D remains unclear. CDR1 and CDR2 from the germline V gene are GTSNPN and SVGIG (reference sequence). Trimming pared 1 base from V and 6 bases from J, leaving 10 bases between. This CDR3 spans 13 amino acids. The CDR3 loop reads CAWSGAGIQPQHF. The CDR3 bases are TGTGCCTGGAGTGGAGCCGGGATTCAGCCCCAGCATTTT.

The CDR3 sequence is CATSRDRGWGNQPQHF. CDR3 nucleotide sequence: TGTGCCACCAGCAGAGATCGGGGTTGGGGCAATCAGCCCCAGCATTTT. The rearrangement links TRBV15 to TRBJ1-5; D unresolved. The CDR3 covers 16 residues. CDR1 and CDR2 (germline): LNHNV, YYDKDF (reference sequence). The ends were cut back, 0 bases at V and 2 bases at J, with 11 bases in the middle.

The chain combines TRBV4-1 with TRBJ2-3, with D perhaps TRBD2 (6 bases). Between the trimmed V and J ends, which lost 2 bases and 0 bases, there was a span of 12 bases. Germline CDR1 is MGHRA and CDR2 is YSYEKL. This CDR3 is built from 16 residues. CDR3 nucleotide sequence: TGCGCCAGCAGCCAATTGCTAGCGACTAGCACAGATACGCAGTATTTT. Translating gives CASSQLLATSTDTQYF.

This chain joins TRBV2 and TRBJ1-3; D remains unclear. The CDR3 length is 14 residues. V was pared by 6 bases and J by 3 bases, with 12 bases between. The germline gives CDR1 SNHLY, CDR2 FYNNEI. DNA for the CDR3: TGTGCCAGCAGCTCCTACGGGATTGGAAACACCATATATTTT. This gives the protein CASSSYGIGNTIYF.

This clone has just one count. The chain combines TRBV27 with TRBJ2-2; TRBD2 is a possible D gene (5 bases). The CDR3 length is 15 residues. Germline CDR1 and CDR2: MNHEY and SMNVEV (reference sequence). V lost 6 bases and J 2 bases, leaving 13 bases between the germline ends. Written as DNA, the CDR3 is TGTGCCAGCAGCCTAGCTACAATAAACACCGGGGAGCTGTTTTTT. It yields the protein CASSLATINTGELFF.

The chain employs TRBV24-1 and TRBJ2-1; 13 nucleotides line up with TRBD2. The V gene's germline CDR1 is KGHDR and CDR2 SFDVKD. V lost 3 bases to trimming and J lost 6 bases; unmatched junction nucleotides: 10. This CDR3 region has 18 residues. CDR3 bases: TGTGCCACCAGTGATCATTCAGGACTAGCGGGAGACCCCAATGAGCAGTTCTTC. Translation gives CATSDHSGLAGDPNEQFF.

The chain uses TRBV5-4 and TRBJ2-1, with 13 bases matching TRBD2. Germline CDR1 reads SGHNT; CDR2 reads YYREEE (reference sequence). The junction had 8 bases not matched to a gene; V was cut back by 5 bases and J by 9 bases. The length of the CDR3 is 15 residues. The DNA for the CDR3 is TGTGCCAGCAGTCCGGGACTAGCGGGAATAGGTGAGCAGTTCTTC. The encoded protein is CASSPGLAGIGEQFF.